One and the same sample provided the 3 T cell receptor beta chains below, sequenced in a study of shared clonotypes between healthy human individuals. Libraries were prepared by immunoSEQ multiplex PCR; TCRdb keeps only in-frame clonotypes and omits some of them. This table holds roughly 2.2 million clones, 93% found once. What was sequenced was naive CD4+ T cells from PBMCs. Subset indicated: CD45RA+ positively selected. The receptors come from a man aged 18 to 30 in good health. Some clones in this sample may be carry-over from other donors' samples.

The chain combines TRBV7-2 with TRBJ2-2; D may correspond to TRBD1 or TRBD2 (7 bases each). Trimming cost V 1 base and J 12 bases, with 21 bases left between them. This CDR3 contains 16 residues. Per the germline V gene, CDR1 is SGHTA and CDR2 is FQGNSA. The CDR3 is CASSLGRQGGVEKLFF. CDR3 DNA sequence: TGTGCCAGCAGCTTAGGTCGCCAGGGGGGGGTGGAGAAGCTGTTTTTT.

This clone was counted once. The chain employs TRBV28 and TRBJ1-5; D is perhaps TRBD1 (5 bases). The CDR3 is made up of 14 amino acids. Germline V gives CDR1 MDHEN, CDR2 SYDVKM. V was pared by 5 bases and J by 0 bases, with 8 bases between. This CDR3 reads CASSQQVSNQPQHF. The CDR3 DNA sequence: TGTGCCAGCAGTCAACAGGTTAGCAATCAGCCCCAGCATTTT.

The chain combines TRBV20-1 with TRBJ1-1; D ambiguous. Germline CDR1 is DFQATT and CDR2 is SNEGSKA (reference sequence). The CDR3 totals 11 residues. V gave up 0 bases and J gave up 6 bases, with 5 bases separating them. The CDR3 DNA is TGCAGTGCTAGAGAGGCCGCTGAAGCTTTCTTT. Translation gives CSAREAAEAFF.